This T cell receptor (beta chain) was profiled in a study of blood T cell repertoires in COVID-19. Libraries were prepared by immunoSEQ multiplex PCR; TCRdb keeps only in-frame clonotypes and omits some of them. The sample yields 220,000 or so clones, around 87% seen once. The CDR3 has 15 amino acids. The germline CDR1 and CDR2 sequences are SGHDT and YYEEEE. Losses at the gene ends were 1 base for V and 11 bases for J; bases not matched to a gene: 15. The sequence derives from a woman aged 45-60 years with COVID-19, enrolled during active disease. Material: peripheral blood. The chain is built from TRBV5-6 and TRBJ2-7, with 7 positions matching TRBD1. The CDR3 spells CASSLYGTVHSIEYF. The CDR3 coding sequence is TGTGCCAGCAGCTTGTACGGGACAGTCCACAGCATTGAGTACTTC.